This TCR beta chain was sequenced during a study of blood T cell repertoires in COVID-19. Overall study: Samples representing acute and convalescent COVID-19 were sourced from the United States, Italy and Spain. Nucleic acid was either cDNA or gDNA, and it came from T cells, B-cell-depleted T cells, or PBMCs.

In germline, CDR1 is SGHNT, CDR2 YENEEA. With 5 bases clipped from V and 5 bases from J, the junction kept 8 bases outside the gene matches. This CDR3 has 15 residues. In the original processing: Amplification of reference gene primers provided the estimated nucleated cell counts. The assay was immunoSEQ multiplex PCR, and TCRdb's table has in-frame clones only and misses some. V and J calls and clone size are as listed in that table; D and trimming were resolved from the DNA. Among about 80,000 clones listed, 90% were seen once. The source is a woman older than 75 with active or convalescent COVID-19. Specimen: peripheral blood. The rearrangement joins TRBV11-3 to TRBJ2-5, with 10 positions matching TRBD1. CDR3 coding DNA: TGTGCCAGCAGCCCCGGACAGGGGGTACGGGAGACCCAGTACTTC. Amino acid sequence: CASSPGQGVRETQYF.